The T cell receptor beta chain described here comes from a study of CD8 T cells in ankylosing spondylitis. Study-wide findings and caveats: A motif of several highly homologous TCR beta variants was seen as apparently characteristic of ankylosing spondylitis blood. Significantly higher representation of disease-linked clones was reported for matched ankylosing spondylitis synovial fluid. There were earlier reports of some motif variants in reactive arthritis synovial fluid and blood.

With molecular barcodes, quantitative 5'-RACE was used to make the TCR beta libraries. MiXCR, run by TCRdb on the 5' RACE reads, gives a single entry per CDR3 protein. Of about 240,000 distinct CDR3 sequences listed, over 8.5% are singletons. After removal of 5 bases from V and 4 bases from J, the junction contained 12 bases not matched to a gene. Per the germline V gene, CDR1 is SGHRS and CDR2 is YFSETQ. The CDR3 has 17 residues. The table lists this clonotype with many counts. No antigen is known for it. This rearrangement joins TRBV5-1 to TRBJ2-1; 10 bases line up with TRBD2. The TCR was taken from a male donor with ankylosing spondylitis or in good health (not recorded which). Sequencing was done on a sample of blood, either unsorted or a sorted T cell fraction (not recorded which). CDR3 DNA: TGCGCCAGCAGAACCCTTGTTACTAGCGGGGATTACAATGAGCAGTTCTTC. It codes for CASRTLVTSGDYNEQFF.